A single sample gave rise to the 24 T cell receptor beta chains below, sequenced in a study of vaccination and CD4 T cells after COVID-19. The treatment is: approximately nine-day PBMC culture with coronavirus spike peptide pools or control peptides (ViraFEST assay). Sequencing of cultured CD4+ T cell DNA used the Oncomine TCR Beta short-read assay. TCRdb re-called the PCR reads through MiXCR, storing one row per CDR3 protein. The sample lists 8,000 or so distinct CDR3 sequences; around 20% were seen once. These receptors' targets are unknown. Specimen: CD4+ T cells from blood, cultured in vitro, collected after SARS-CoV-2 vaccination. Receptors were obtained from a human donor who had recovered from COVID-19.

The rearrangement links TRBV27 to TRBJ2-7; TRBD2 matches at 8 bases. Per the germline V gene, CDR1 is MNHEY and CDR2 is SMNVEV (reference sequence). This CDR3 comprises 18 residues. Unmatched junction bases numbered 19, after V lost 4 bases and J lost 5 bases. DNA of the CDR3: TGTGCCAGCAGTTCCTCACTCTTAACTTGGGAGCGGGAGAACGAGCAGTACTTC. Translating gives CASSSSLLTWERENEQYF.

The chain uses TRBV7-2 and TRBJ1-2; TRBD1 agrees at 8 bases. CDR1 SGHTA and CDR2 FQGNSA come from the germline V gene. CDR3 length equals 15 residues. The V segment lost 0 bases and the J segment 7 bases; nucleotides outside the gene matches: 7. The CDR3 DNA reads TGTGCCAGCAGCTTAGCTGGCAGGGGGCGCGTTGGCTACACCTTC. Its protein is CASSLAGRGRVGYTF.

The rearrangement joins TRBV7-9 to TRBJ2-1, with unresolved D. Germline V lookup: CDR1 SEHNR, CDR2 FQNEAQ (reference sequence). The CDR3 covers 17 residues. V was pared by 0 bases and J by 0 bases, with 12 bases between. The CDR3 is CASSLAFRLSSYNEQFF. The CDR3 coding sequence is TGTGCCAGCAGCTTAGCCTTCCGCTTAAGCTCCTACAATGAGCAGTTCTTC. Full variable domain (outside the CDR3, taken from reference TRBV7-9 and TRBJ2-1): DTGVSQNPRHKITKRGQNVTFRCDPISEHNRLYWYRQTLGQGPEFLTYFQNEAQLEKSRLLSDRFSAERPKGSFSTLEIQRTEQGDSAMYLCASSLAFRLSSYNEQFFGPGTRLTVL.

By its share, this clonotype is medium-sized (0.01 to 0.1%). This sequence joins TRBV6-1 and TRBJ1-2; no firm D call. The CDR3 has 13 amino acids. V dropped 6 bases and J dropped 4 bases, with 12 bases sitting between them. CDR1 MNHNS and CDR2 SASEGT come from the germline V gene. CDR3 coding DNA: TGTGCCAGCAGGACCGGGAGCCTCTATGGCTACACCTTC. It codes for CASRTGSLYGYTF.

This clonotype rates as medium-sized. The rearrangement joins TRBV20-1 to TRBJ2-1; D is undetermined. CDR1 DFQATT and CDR2 SNEGSKA come from the germline V gene (reference sequence). V was shortened by 3 bases and J by 9 bases, with 12 bases between the two germline ends. The CDR3 runs to 12 residues. The CDR3 bases are TGCAGTGCTAGCCTTCTCGATATTGAGCAGTTCTTC. It translates to CSASLLDIEQFF.

The gene calls are TRBV10-3 and TRBJ2-5; D may match TRBD1 or TRBD2 (5 bases each). The V end lost 0 bases, the J end lost 1 base, and 9 bases lay between the germline ends. Germline V gene sequence: CDR1 ENHRY, CDR2 SYGVKD. The CDR3 spans 15 residues. The CDR3 sequence is CAISESGGAQETQYF. The CDR3, as DNA: TGTGCCATCAGTGAGTCTGGGGGAGCCCAAGAGACCCAGTACTTC.

In its sample, this clonotype was seen a few times. J is TRBJ2-6 and V is TRBV10-3; a weak D match, TRBD1 (6 bases). This CDR3 spans 15 amino acids. V lost 11 bases, J lost 0 bases, and 14 bases lay in between. CDR1 and CDR2 from the germline V gene are ENHRY and SYGVKD. In nucleotides, the CDR3 is TGTGCCGGTGCACAGGGAAGCTCTGGGGCCAACGTCCTGACTTTC. Protein product: CAGAQGSSGANVLTF.

This clonotype was counted a few times. The chain uses TRBV19 and TRBJ2-3; the D is unclear. The V end was cut by 0 bases, the J end by 1 base, with 5 bases between. Germline V gene sequence: CDR1 LNHDA, CDR2 SQIVND (reference sequence). The CDR3 loop spans 14 amino acids. CDR3 coding DNA: TGTGCCAGTAGTATAGATTACGGCACAGATACGCAGTATTTT. It encodes CASSIDYGTDTQYF.

This clonotype was seen a handful of times. The V and J genes are TRBV6-1 and TRBJ1-3, with D tentatively TRBD1 (5 bases). This CDR3 spans 15 amino acids. CDR1 and CDR2 from the germline V gene are MNHNS and SASEGT. The V gene lost 6 bases and the J gene lost 2 bases, with 14 bases spanning the gap. The CDR3 reads CASRAPGLTGNTIYF. The CDR3 region has the DNA TGTGCCAGCAGGGCCCCAGGGCTAACTGGAAACACCATATATTTT.

This clonotype turned up a few times. V usage is TRBV20-1 and J usage is TRBJ2-7; TRBD1 matches at 9 bases. Germline V gene sequence: CDR1 DFQATT, CDR2 SNEGSKA (reference sequence). The CDR3 sequence is 14 residues long. The J segment lost 2 bases and the V segment lost 3 bases, leaving 5 bases of the junction unmatched. DNA of the CDR3: TGCAGTGCTAGTCCCGGGACAGGGACCTACGAGCAGTACTTC. Translating it yields CSASPGTGTYEQYF.

By share, this clonotype ranks as medium-sized (0.01 to 0.1%). V usage is TRBV20-1 and J usage is TRBJ2-3; 9 positions match TRBD2. Germline CDR1 reads DFQATT; CDR2 reads SNEGSKA (reference sequence). The CDR3 extends over 13 amino acids. Losses at the gene ends were 6 bases for V and 7 bases for J; bases not matched to a gene: 8. The CDR3 DNA reads TGCAGTGCCACAGCGGGGGGTTCTAATACGCAGTATTTT. It is translated as CSATAGGSNTQYF.

This clonotype occurred a few times. The V and J genes are TRBV5-1 and TRBJ2-7; tentative D call: TRBD2 (6 bases). The germline CDR1 and CDR2 sequences are SGHRS and YFSETQ. The ends were cut back, 3 bases at V and 3 bases at J, with 7 bases in the middle. The CDR3 sequence is 12 residues long. The DNA for the CDR3 is TGCGCCAGCAGCTCGGACTACTACGAGCAGTACTTC. This gives the protein CASSSDYYEQYF.

By proportion, this clonotype is medium-sized. This chain uses TRBV20-1 with TRBJ2-1; 9 positions match TRBD2. This CDR3 is built from 15 residues. Germline-derived CDR1 and CDR2 are DFQATT and SNEGSKA (reference sequence). V shed 1 base and J 6 bases; nucleotides not matched to a gene: 7. The CDR3 sequence: CSARGRSTSGNEQFF. The CDR3 bases are TGCAGTGCTAGAGGCCGGTCGACTAGCGGCAATGAGCAGTTCTTC.

This chain uses TRBV20-1 with TRBJ1-5; 8 bases agree with TRBD1. Trimming cost V 0 bases and J 6 bases; bases outside gene matches: 13. The CDR3 extends over 17 amino acids. The V gene's germline CDR1 is DFQATT and CDR2 SNEGSKA (reference sequence). This chain's CDR3 is CSARDPPPGGAGQPQHF. The CDR3 DNA follows: TGCAGTGCTAGAGACCCCCCCCCAGGGGGCGCCGGTCAGCCCCAGCATTTT.

The chain employs TRBV20-1 and TRBJ2-2; TRBD2 matches 10 bases. After removal of 0 bases from V and 6 bases from J, the junction contained 4 bases not matched to a gene. The V gene's germline CDR1 is DFQATT and CDR2 SNEGSKA (reference sequence). The CDR3 spans 15 residues. The CDR3 reads CSAREASGSSGELFF. CDR3 DNA: TGCAGTGCTAGAGAGGCTAGCGGGAGTTCCGGGGAGCTGTTTTTT.

The gene calls are TRBV6-1 and TRBJ2-1; 8 positions agree with TRBD1. This CDR3 has 17 amino acids. Germline CDR1 is MNHNS and CDR2 is SASEGT. Germline trimming cut 3 bases from V and 7 bases from J; bases unmatched to any gene: 14. The DNA of the CDR3 is TGTGCCAGCAGTGACTGGGGAGCGGACAGGGCGGTGAATGAGCAGTTCTTC. As protein: CASSDWGADRAVNEQFF.

This clonotype was seen a few times. The chain combines TRBV7-3 with TRBJ2-1; a possible D gene is TRBD2 (7 bases). The CDR3 runs to 17 residues. V shed 5 bases and J shed 8 bases, with 25 bases lying between them. Germline CDR1 and CDR2: SGHTA and FQGTGA. Here the CDR3 DNA reads TGTGCCAGCAGCCCTATGAGAGGGGGGGGGCTCAGCGATGAGCAGTTCTTC. It encodes CASSPMRGGGLSDEQFF.

Relative to its sample, this clonotype is medium-sized (0.01 to 0.1%). The chain couples TRBV6-2 or TRBV6-3 to TRBJ2-3; either TRBD1 or TRBD2 may supply D (6 bases each). Trimming took off 5 bases at V and 8 bases at J, with 8 bases between the two ends. Germline CDR1 is MNHEY and CDR2 is SVGEGT. The CDR3 consists of 11 residues. The chain's CDR3 is CASSGGGTQYF. The CDR3 DNA follows: TGTGCCAGCAGTGGAGGGGGTACGCAGTATTTT.

The gene calls are TRBV6-1 and TRBJ2-1, with a tentative D call TRBD2 (6 bases). Germline V gives CDR1 MNHNS, CDR2 SASEGT. V lost 6 bases, J lost 0 bases, and 15 bases lay in between. This CDR3 has 16 amino acids. CDR3 in DNA: TGTGCCAGCAGGGAGGGTTACCCTCGCTCCTACAATGAGCAGTTCTTC. Protein sequence: CASREGYPRSYNEQFF.

This clonotype is medium-sized (0.01 to 0.1%) by share. The chain employs TRBV6-1 and TRBJ2-7; 7 bases are a match to TRBD1. This CDR3 has 14 amino acids. With 6 bases clipped from V and 0 bases from J, the junction kept 5 bases outside the gene matches. Germline values: CDR1 MNHNS, CDR2 SASEGT. CDR3 sequence: CASSSDRSSYEQYF. The CDR3 region has the DNA TGTGCCAGCAGCTCGGACAGGAGCTCCTACGAGCAGTACTTC.

The chain recombines TRBV2 with TRBJ1-1; D may be TRBD1 (5 bases). Per germline, CDR1 SNHLY and CDR2 FYNNEI. This CDR3 region has 11 residues. The V end lost 6 bases, the J end lost 5 bases, and 7 bases lay between the germline ends. As DNA, the CDR3 is TGTGCCAGCAGCGAGGGGACTGAAGCTTTCTTT. This encodes CASSEGTEAFF.

CDR3 DNA: TGTGCCAGCAGCCCGGGACAGAGCACAGATACGCAGTATTTT. Translation gives CASSPGQSTDTQYF. This chain joins TRBV11-3 and TRBJ2-3, with 7 positions matching TRBD1. Unmatched junction bases numbered 2, after V lost 5 bases and J lost 0 bases. The CDR3 has 14 amino acids. In germline, CDR1 is SGHNT, CDR2 YENEEA.

The chain employs TRBV6-1 and TRBJ1-5; D gene unclear. The germline V gene has CDR1 MNHNS and CDR2 SASEGT. This CDR3 has 12 amino acids. The V end lost 7 bases, the J end lost 4 bases, and 8 bases lay between the germline ends. The CDR3 region has the DNA TGTGCCAGCAAGAACGGAAATCAGCCCCAGCATTTT. Encoded protein: CASKNGNQPQHF.

This clonotype qualifies as medium-sized (0.01 to 0.1%). The chain employs TRBV20-1 and TRBJ1-1; maybe TRBD1 (6 bases). CDR1 and CDR2 from the germline V gene are DFQATT and SNEGSKA (reference sequence). This CDR3 contains 14 residues. Trimming took 1 base from V and 1 from J, leaving 10 bases between them. CDR3 in DNA: TGCAGTGCTAGAGCCCACAGGGCGAACACTGAAGCTTTCTTT. Translating it yields CSARAHRANTEAFF.